The T cell receptor beta chain described here comes from a study of T cell responses to AZD1222 COVID-19 vaccine. Study observations and caveats: As reported, nearly half of all spike-specific TCRs target variant regions that are unmutated. White British donors predominated, females outnumbered males, and clonal diversity was possibly underestimated. A rise in Spike-specific TCR breadth and depth followed two AZD1222 doses.

V was shortened by 6 bases and J by 1 base, with 25 bases between the two germline ends. The CDR3 runs to 18 residues. Germline-derived CDR1 and CDR2 are SGHTA and FQGNSA. Clones were read by immunoSEQ multiplex PCR, and TCRdb kept only the in-frame ones, dropping some. The sample yields approximately 70,000 clones, 88% seen once. This clone was picked up one time. The antigen remains unidentified. The TCR sequence derives from an adult who received the MenACWY meningococcal vaccine as a control. The V gene is TRBV7-2, the J gene TRBJ2-7; D is undetermined. Sequenced material: peripheral blood, taken 28 days after the second dose of the MenACWY control vaccine. The CDR3 here is CASSQNAPALDLSYEQYF. The CDR3 coding sequence is TGTGCCAGCAGTCAAAACGCTCCAGCACTCGACCTGTCCTACGAGCAGTACTTC.